This is a list of T cell receptor beta chains from one sample in a study of siplizumab effects on memory and regulatory T cells. Clones were read by immunoSEQ multiplex PCR, and TCRdb kept only the in-frame ones, dropping some. The table has 100,000 or so clones, about 93% seen once; the top ten hold about 0.32%. Input material: CD4+ T cells sorted from blood. These receptors were obtained from a human donor in good health. Each CDR3 is given with its conserved first and last residue. Fields, in order: V gene, clone size, J gene, D gene, CDR3 protein, CDR3 DNA. The D gene is left open where the match is weak. Size is omitted from some rows. Given values are once, few, many or a class for expanded clones.

v_gene: TRBV7-9
abundance: .
j_gene: TRBJ2-2
d_gene: .
CDR3aa: CASSLRGTNTGELFF
CDR3nt: TGTGCCAGCAGCTTGAGAGGCACGAACACCGGGGAGCTGTTTTTT

v_gene: TRBV5-4
abundance: .
j_gene: TRBJ2-5
d_gene: TRBD2
CDR3aa: CASSQVGSGTQETQYF
CDR3nt: TGTGCCAGCAGCCAAGTAGGTAGCGGGACCCAAGAGACCCAGTACTTC

v_gene: TRBV5-1
abundance: .
j_gene: TRBJ2-7
d_gene: .
CDR3aa: CASSLGKEQYF
CDR3nt: TGCGCCAGCAGCTTGGGCAAGGAGCAGTACTTC

v_gene: TRBV19
abundance: .
j_gene: TRBJ1-2
d_gene: .
CDR3aa: CASSIRAQKGHGYTF
CDR3nt: TGTGCCAGTAGTATACGGGCGCAAAAGGGTCATGGCTACACCTTC

v_gene: TRBV5-5
abundance: .
j_gene: TRBJ2-7
d_gene: .
CDR3aa: CASSFQGRSYEQYF
CDR3nt: TGTGCCAGCAGCTTCCAGGGACGGTCCTACGAGCAGTACTTC

v_gene: TRBV5-6
abundance: .
j_gene: TRBJ2-3
d_gene: .
CDR3aa: CASSFAGLSTDTQYF
CDR3nt: TGTGCCAGCAGCTTTGCGGGGCTAAGCACAGATACGCAGTATTTT

v_gene: TRBV11-2
abundance: .
j_gene: TRBJ2-7
d_gene: .
CDR3aa: CASSLEGVQTYEQYF
CDR3nt: TGTGCCAGCAGCTTAGAAGGTGTGCAAACCTACGAGCAGTACTTC

v_gene: TRBV10-1
abundance: once
j_gene: TRBJ2-3
d_gene: TRBD2
CDR3aa: CASSFSGGGDTQYF
CDR3nt: TGCGCCAGCAGCTTTAGCGGGGGGGGAGATACGCAGTATTTT

v_gene: TRBV15
abundance: .
j_gene: TRBJ2-3
d_gene: TRBD1
CDR3aa: CATSTWDRDTDTQYF
CDR3nt: TGTGCCACCAGCACTTGGGACAGGGACACAGATACGCAGTATTTT

v_gene: TRBV6-5
abundance: .
j_gene: TRBJ2-7
d_gene: TRBD1
CDR3aa: CASTPRQGHHEQYF
CDR3nt: TGTGCCAGCACCCCCCGACAGGGTCACCACGAGCAGTACTTC

v_gene: TRBV19
abundance: once
j_gene: TRBJ1-5
d_gene: TRBD1
CDR3aa: CASSIDLRGTVTLFNQPQHF
CDR3nt: TGTGCCAGTAGTATAGATCTGCGGGGGACAGTCACCCTATTCAATCAGCCCCAGCATTTT

v_gene: TRBV6-5
abundance: .
j_gene: TRBJ2-7
d_gene: .
CDR3aa: CASSYSMPSHSYEQYF
CDR3nt: TGTGCCAGCAGTTACTCGATGCCTAGTCACTCCTACGAGCAGTACTTC

v_gene: TRBV11-2
abundance: .
j_gene: TRBJ1-1
d_gene: TRBD1
CDR3aa: CASSLLPSGQGKAFF
CDR3nt: TGTGCCAGCAGCCTCCTTCCATCAGGACAGGGAAAAGCTTTCTTT